This TCR beta chain appears in the sequencing data of a study of cytomegalovirus exposure and HLA in healthy donors. This clone was seen only a few times. The antigen remains unidentified. This sample also contains other DNA sequences that code for the same CDR3. PCR amplification relied on 60 Vbeta primers (plus 13 Jbeta primers). Some clones are missing from TCRdb's copy, which holds only in-frame ones; the method was immunoSEQ multiplex PCR. The top ten clones hold around 4.1% of a sample with some 140,000 clones, about 74% of them seen once. The study, taken as a whole, reports: Usually a TCR sequence was rare, but some public TCRs were found in many donors. Researchers reportedly found TCR beta sequences accurately predicted most subjects' HLA-A and HLA-B alleles.

This receptor was taken from a woman between 40 and 50 years old in good health and CMV-seronegative. Sequences were obtained from PBMCs.

This CDR3 reads CASSLRSNYGYTF. CDR3 nucleotides: TGTGCCAGCAGCCTGAGATCTAACTATGGCTACACCTTC. The chain combines TRBV7-9 with TRBJ1-2, with D uncertain. This CDR3 comprises 13 residues. Germline CDR1 and CDR2: SEHNR and FQNEAQ (reference sequence). Trimming took off 5 bases at V and 0 bases at J, with 7 bases between the two ends.